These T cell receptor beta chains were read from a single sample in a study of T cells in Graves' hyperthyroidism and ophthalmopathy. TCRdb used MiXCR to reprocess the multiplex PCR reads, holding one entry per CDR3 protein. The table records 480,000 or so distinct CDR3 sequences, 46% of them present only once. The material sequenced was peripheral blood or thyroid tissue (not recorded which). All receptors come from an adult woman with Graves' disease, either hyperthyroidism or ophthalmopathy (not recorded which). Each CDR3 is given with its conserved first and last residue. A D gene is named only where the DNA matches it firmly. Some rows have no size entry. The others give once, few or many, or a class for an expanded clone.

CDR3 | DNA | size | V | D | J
CATETRRGVWETQYF | TGTGCCACCGAGACGAGGAGGGGGGTTTGGGAGACCCAGTACTTC | . | TRBV15 | . | TRBJ2-5
CSARPRASDYEQYF | TGCAGTGCTAGGCCGCGGGCTAGCGACTACGAGCAGTACTTC | . | TRBV20-1 | . | TRBJ2-7
CSVVVLAANEKLFF | TGCAGCGTTGTGGTACTAGCGGCTAATGAAAAACTGTTTTTT | . | TRBV29-1 | . | TRBJ1-4
CATNGRNSTSYEQYF | TGTGCCACCAACGGGCGAAACAGTACCTCCTACGAGCAGTACTTC | . | TRBV10-3 | . | TRBJ2-7
CASSLFTEDSPLHF | TGTGCCAGCAGCTTATTCACGGAAGATTCACCCCTCCACTTT | . | TRBV7-9 | . | TRBJ1-6
CSVLWTGFSQETQYF | TGCAGCGTCCTATGGACAGGATTCTCCCAAGAGACCCAGTACTTC | few | TRBV29-1 | TRBD1 | TRBJ2-5
CASSFGTGPNYGYTF | TGTGCCAGCAGCTTTGGGACAGGGCCTAACTATGGCTACACCTTC | . | TRBV7-2 | TRBD1 | TRBJ1-2
CSASPQLNQPQHF | TGCAGTGCTAGCCCGCAGCTTAATCAGCCCCAGCATTTT | . | TRBV20-1 | . | TRBJ1-5
CASSLDNFNTEAFF | TGCGCCAGCAGCTTGGACAATTTCAACACTGAAGCTTTCTTT | many | TRBV5-1 | . | TRBJ1-1
CASSQSGRYHEQYF | TGTGCCAGCAGCCAAAGCGGGAGGTACCACGAGCAGTACTTC | few | TRBV3-1 | TRBD2 | TRBJ2-7
CASSPRTDYEQYF | TGTGCCAGCAGCCCTCGGACAGACTACGAGCAGTACTTC | many | TRBV5-4 | . | TRBJ2-7
CASSTTSPTYEQYF | TGTGCCAGCAGTACTACCTCCCCAACCTACGAGCAGTACTTC | many | TRBV12-3/TRBV12-4 | . | TRBJ2-7
CATSHVRDQGVHEQYF | TGTGCCACCAGCCATGTTCGGGATCAGGGAGTCCACGAGCAGTACTTC | many | TRBV15 | . | TRBJ2-7
CSVEDTAYGYTF | TGCAGCGTTGAGGACACCGCCTATGGCTACACCTTC | . | TRBV29-1 | . | TRBJ1-2
CSVSWRQETQYF | TGCAGTGTTTCATGGCGGCAGGAGACCCAGTACTTC | few | TRBV20-1 | . | TRBJ2-5
CASSASVRRGRPGETQYF | TGTGCCAGCAGTGCTAGTGTTCGGCGGGGCCGCCCAGGGGAGACCCAGTACTTC | . | TRBV11-1 | . | TRBJ2-5
CASRMRKTSGLIPYEQYF | TGTGCCAGCAGGATGAGGAAGACTAGCGGACTTATACCCTACGAGCAGTACTTC | . | TRBV2 | TRBD2 | TRBJ2-7
CSANVLAGGGPGDDGYTF | TGCAGTGCCAATGTACTAGCGGGAGGGGGGCCCGGGGACGATGGCTACACCTTC | few | TRBV20-1 | . | TRBJ1-2
CASSYSRTGAYEQYF | TGTGCCAGCAGTTACTCGAGGACAGGGGCCTACGAGCAGTACTTC | . | TRBV6-1 | TRBD1 | TRBJ2-7
CASSTRETQGLPRETQYF | TGTGCCAGTAGTACCAGAGAGACTCAGGGACTACCTCGGGAGACCCAGTACTTC | . | TRBV19 | TRBD2 | TRBJ2-5
CASNGGRLGETQYF | TGTGCCAGCAACGGCGGGAGGTTGGGTGAGACCCAGTACTTC | few | TRBV6-1 | TRBD2 | TRBJ2-5
CSVGALAGVFIGERFF | TGCAGCGTTGGGGCACTTGCGGGAGTTTTCATCGGTGAGCGGTTCTTC | . | TRBV29-1 | TRBD2 | TRBJ2-1
CASSHGRDTEAFF | TGCGCCAGCAGCCACGGGAGGGACACTGAAGCTTTCTTT | many | TRBV5-1 | . | TRBJ1-1
CASSVTGNSGNTIYF | TGTGCCAGCAGTGTTACAGGCAATTCAGGAAACACCATATATTTT | . | TRBV2 | . | TRBJ1-3
CASSPSGRYGYTF | TGTGCCAGCAGCCCAAGCGGTCGCTATGGCTACACCTTC | many | TRBV7-9 | . | TRBJ1-2
CASSESGRALTQYF | TGCGCCAGCAGTGAGAGCGGGAGGGCCTTGACCCAGTACTTC | many | TRBV10-2 | TRBD2 | TRBJ2-5
CAGSGTFYNEQFF | TGCGCCGGAAGCGGGACTTTCTACAATGAGCAGTTCTTC | few | TRBV10-2 | TRBD2 | TRBJ2-1